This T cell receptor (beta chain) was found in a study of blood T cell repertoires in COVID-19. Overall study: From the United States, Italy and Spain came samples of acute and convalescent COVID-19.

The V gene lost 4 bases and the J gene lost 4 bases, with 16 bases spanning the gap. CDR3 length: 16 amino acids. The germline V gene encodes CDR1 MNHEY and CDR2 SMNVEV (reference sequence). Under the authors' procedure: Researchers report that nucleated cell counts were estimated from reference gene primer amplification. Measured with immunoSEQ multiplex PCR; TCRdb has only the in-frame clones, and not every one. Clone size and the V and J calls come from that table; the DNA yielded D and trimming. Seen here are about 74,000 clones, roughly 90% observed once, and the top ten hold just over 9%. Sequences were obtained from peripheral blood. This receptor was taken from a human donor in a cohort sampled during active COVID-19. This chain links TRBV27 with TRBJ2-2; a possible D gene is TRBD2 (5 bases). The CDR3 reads CASSYISFGVTGELFF. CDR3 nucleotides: TGTGCCAGCAGTTATATCTCGTTCGGGGTCACCGGGGAGCTGTTTTTT.